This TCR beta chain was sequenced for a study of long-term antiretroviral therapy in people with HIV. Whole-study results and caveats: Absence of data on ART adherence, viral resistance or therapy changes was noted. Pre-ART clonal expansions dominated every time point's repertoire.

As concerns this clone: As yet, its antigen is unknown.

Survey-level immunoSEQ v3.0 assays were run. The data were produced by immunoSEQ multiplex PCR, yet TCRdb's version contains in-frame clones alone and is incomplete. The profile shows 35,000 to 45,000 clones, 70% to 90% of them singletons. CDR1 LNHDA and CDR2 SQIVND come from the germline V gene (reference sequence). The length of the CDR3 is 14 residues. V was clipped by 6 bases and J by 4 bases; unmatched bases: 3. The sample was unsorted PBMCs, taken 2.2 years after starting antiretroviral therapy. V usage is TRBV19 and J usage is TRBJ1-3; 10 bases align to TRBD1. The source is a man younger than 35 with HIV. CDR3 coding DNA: TGTGCCAGTAGCGGGACAGGGGTCGGAAACACCATATATTTT. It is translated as CASSGTGVGNTIYF.